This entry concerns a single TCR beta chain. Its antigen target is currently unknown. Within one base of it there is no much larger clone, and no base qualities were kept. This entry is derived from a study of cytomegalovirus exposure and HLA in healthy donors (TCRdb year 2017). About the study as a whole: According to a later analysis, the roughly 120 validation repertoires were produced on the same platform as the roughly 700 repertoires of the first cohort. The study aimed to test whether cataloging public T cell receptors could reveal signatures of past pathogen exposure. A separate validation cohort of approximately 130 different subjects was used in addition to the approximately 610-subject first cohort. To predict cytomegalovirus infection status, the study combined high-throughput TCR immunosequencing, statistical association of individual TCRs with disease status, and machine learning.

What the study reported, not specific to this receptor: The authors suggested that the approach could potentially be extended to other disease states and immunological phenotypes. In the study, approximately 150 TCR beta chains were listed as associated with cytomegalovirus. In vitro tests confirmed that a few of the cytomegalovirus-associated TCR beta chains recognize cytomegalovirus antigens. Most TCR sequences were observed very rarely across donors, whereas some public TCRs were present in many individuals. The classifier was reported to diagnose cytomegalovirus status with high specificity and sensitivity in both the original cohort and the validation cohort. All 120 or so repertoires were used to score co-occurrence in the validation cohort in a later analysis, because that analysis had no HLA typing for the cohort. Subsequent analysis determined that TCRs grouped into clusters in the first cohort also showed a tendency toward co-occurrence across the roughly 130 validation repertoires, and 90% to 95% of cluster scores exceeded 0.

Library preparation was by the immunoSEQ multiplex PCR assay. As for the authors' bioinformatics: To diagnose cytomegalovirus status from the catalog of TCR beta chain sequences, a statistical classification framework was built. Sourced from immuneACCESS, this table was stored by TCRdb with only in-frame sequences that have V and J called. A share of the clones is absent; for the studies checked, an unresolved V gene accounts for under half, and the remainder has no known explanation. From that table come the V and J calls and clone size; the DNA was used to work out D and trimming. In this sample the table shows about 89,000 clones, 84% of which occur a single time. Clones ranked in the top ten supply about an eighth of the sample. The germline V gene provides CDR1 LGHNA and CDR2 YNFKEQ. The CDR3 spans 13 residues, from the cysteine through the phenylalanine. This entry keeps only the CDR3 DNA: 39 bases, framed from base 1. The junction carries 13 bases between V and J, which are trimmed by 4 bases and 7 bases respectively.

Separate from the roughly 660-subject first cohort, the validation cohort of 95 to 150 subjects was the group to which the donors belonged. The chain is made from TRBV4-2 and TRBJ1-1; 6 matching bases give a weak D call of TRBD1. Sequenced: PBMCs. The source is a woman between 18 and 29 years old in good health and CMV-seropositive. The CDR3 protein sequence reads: CASSRNRDLEAFF. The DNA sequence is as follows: TGTGCCAGCAGCCGCAACAGGGACCTTGAAGCTTTCTTT.